Listed below are T cell receptor beta chains from one sample, sequenced in a study of cytotoxic CD8 clonotypes in ibrutinib-treated CLL. Profiled with immunoSEQ multiplex PCR; TCRdb holds only in-frame clones, not every one. The repertoire holds some 150,000 clones, with more than 75% as singletons. The source was PBMCs, collected after 24 months of ibrutinib treatment. Every receptor here comes from a human donor with chronic lymphocytic leukemia. CDR3s leave out the opening cysteine and the closing phenylalanine or tryptophan. D genes are given only for firm matches.

D gene	J gene	V gene	CDR3 protein
TRBD2	TRBJ2-3	TRBV5-1	ASSSGTSGIDTQY
TRBD1	TRBJ2-3	TRBV6-1	ASSETVRGQTDTQY
-	TRBJ1-4	TRBV7-2	ASSLNGRGTNEKLF
-	TRBJ1-5	TRBV2	ASSHPAGNQPQH
-	TRBJ2-1	TRBV6-6	ASSYGVSFHNEQF
-	TRBJ2-5	TRBV27	ASSPRGGHQETQY
-	TRBJ2-3	TRBV30	AWSVWQGTDTQY
-	TRBJ2-1	TRBV4-3	ASSQDAYYNEQF
TRBD2	TRBJ2-7	TRBV27	ASSRLAGEQY
-	TRBJ1-5	TRBV28	ASSLLAVYQPQH
TRBD1	TRBJ2-6	TRBV7-8	ASSTPTGVTNVLT